The T cell receptor beta chain under discussion was sequenced for a study of blood T cells in healthy people across ages. Worth noting for this clonotype: A much larger clone differs from this one at a single base, so this may be a read error.

A second PCR, run for roughly 7 to 11 cycles, used a sample-barcoded 5' primer plus a J-beta primer mix. TCRdb re-called the 5' RACE reads through MiXCR, storing one row per CDR3 protein. The data contain approximately 1.5 million distinct CDR3 sequences, 35% to 45% of them singletons. Per germline, CDR1 ENHRY and CDR2 SYGVKD. J lost 1 base, V lost 4 bases, and 8 bases had no gene match. The CDR3 spans 18 residues. The receptor was isolated from a woman aged 18-29 years in good health. The sample taken for sequencing was blood. The J gene is TRBJ2-1, the V gene TRBV10-3; 12 bases line up with TRBD2. The DNA of the CDR3 is TGTGCCATCAGTGCTTCTAGCGGGGGGGCATCATCCTACAATGAGCAGTTCTTC. It yields the protein CAISASSGGASSYNEQFF.